The 17 T cell receptor beta chains listed next were all sequenced from one sample in a study of T cells in Graves' hyperthyroidism and ophthalmopathy (dated by TCRdb to between 2018 and 2021). The library was produced with multiplex PCR. TCRdb records Illumina HiSeq 2000 as the sequencer. The TCR beta CDR3 regions were amplified from the RNA transcripts. A first-round RT-PCR of the TCR CDR3 used the HTBI primer set with the Qiagen OneStep RT-PCR kit. TCRdb trimmed public reads at Q25 via fastp, called clones via MiXCR and kept in-frame beta chains. Each CDR3 protein gets just one entry, which takes the most common genes and DNA from the rows behind it. This sample gives some 460,000 distinct CDR3 sequences in total; around 16% of them show up just once. The ten top clones hold roughly 8% of the sample. The sequencing input was blood. The receptors stem from a woman between 18 and 29 years old with Graves' hyperthyroidism.

This rearrangement joins TRBV3-1 to TRBJ2-3; D is tentatively TRBD1 or TRBD2 (6 bases each). Germline CDR1 LGHDT, CDR2 YNNKEL (reference sequence). The V and J ends lost 3 bases and 3 bases respectively, with 13 bases between them. The CDR3 runs 15 residues. The CDR3 sequence is CASSQGRGRTDTQYF. CDR3 nucleotide sequence: TGTGCCAGCAGCCAGGGAAGGGGGAGGACAGATACGCAGTATTTT.

This clonotype has more than one count but fewer than ten. The chain carries TRBV19 and TRBJ2-3; D not certain. This CDR3 region has 13 residues. Germline CDR1 and CDR2: LNHDA and SQIVND (reference sequence). V was cut by 4 bases and J by 2 bases, with 7 bases left in between. The CDR3 DNA sequence: TGTGCCAGTAGTACCCTGGTCACAGATACGCAGTATTTT. Its translation is CASSTLVTDTQYF.

This clonotype showed up many times. The chain joins TRBV2 to TRBJ1-2; no clear D gene. This CDR3 region has 14 residues. Germline values: CDR1 SNHLY, CDR2 FYNNEI. Trimming cost V 6 bases and J 6 bases, with 17 bases left between them. The CDR3 here is CASSPFAGGDGYTF. The CDR3 DNA reads as TGTGCCAGCAGCCCCTTTGCGGGCGGGGATGGCTACACCTTC. Complete variable domain (other parts from reference TRBV2 and TRBJ1-2): EPEVTQTPSHQVTQMGQEVILRCVPISNHLYFYWYRQILGQKVEFLVSFYNNEISEKSEIFDDQFSVERPDGSNFTLKIRSTKLEDSAMYFCASSPFAGGDGYTFGSGTRLTVV.

This clonotype was recorded at least ten times. The chain recombines TRBV5-1 with TRBJ2-7; tentative D call: TRBD1 (5 bases). The CDR3 length is 14 residues. Germline-derived CDR1 and CDR2 are SGHRS and YFSETQ. The V end lost 1 base, the J end lost 6 bases, and 14 bases lay between the germline ends. The CDR3 loop is CASSLTQGETEQYF. CDR3 nucleotide sequence: TGCGCCAGCAGCTTGACTCAAGGGGAAACCGAGCAGTACTTC.

In this sample, this clonotype turned up many times. The chain joins TRBV5-1 to TRBJ2-1, with no clear D. The CDR3 spans 14 residues. The V and J ends lost 1 base and 6 bases respectively, with 11 bases between them. The germline gives CDR1 SGHRS, CDR2 YFSETQ. In DNA form, the CDR3 reads TGCGCCAGCAGCTTGAGGACCCCCGTCAATGAGCAGTTCTTC. Translated: CASSLRTPVNEQFF.

This clonotype was seen a few times. With a much larger clone just one base away, this may be a read error. V and J are TRBV12-3 or TRBV12-4 and TRBJ2-1; D is perhaps TRBD1 (6 bases). The CDR3 has 18 residues. The V end was cut by 6 bases, the J end by 12 bases, with 33 bases between. The CDR3 spells CASSHGQHNEGLAKGQFF. CDR3 nucleotides: TGTGCCAGCAGCCACGGACAGCACAATGAGGGGTTGGCCAAGGGGCAGTTCTTC.

This clonotype appeared many times. This chain uses TRBV5-1 with TRBJ1-4; TRBD1 might be the D (5 bases). Germline lookup yields CDR1 SGHRS and CDR2 YFSETQ. Trimming removed 0 bases from V and 8 bases from J, with 17 bases in between. This CDR3 region has 16 residues. As DNA, the CDR3 is TGCGCCAGCAGCTTGGGACAGCCTACGACTCAGGAAAAACTGTTTTTT. It specifies CASSLGQPTTQEKLFF.

This clonotype has more than one count but fewer than ten. The J gene is TRBJ2-1, the V gene TRBV20-1; 8 bases map to TRBD1. The V and J ends lost 0 bases and 4 bases, in that order; junction bases with no gene match: 8. The CDR3 totals 16 residues. Germline CDR1 DFQATT, CDR2 SNEGSKA (reference sequence). CDR3 region: CSARDYRTGIYNEQFF. The DNA of the CDR3 is TGCAGTGCTAGAGATTACAGGACAGGGATTTACAATGAGCAGTTCTTC.

This clonotype was counted ten times or more. The chain has TRBV28 and TRBJ1-1; D is perhaps TRBD1 (5 bases). Germline CDR1 reads MDHEN; CDR2 reads SYDVKM. The CDR3 extends over 13 amino acids. Trimming removed 2 bases at V and 6 bases at J, with 10 bases between. The CDR3 here is CASSLPRGAEAFF. Written as DNA, the CDR3 is TGTGCCAGCAGTTTACCCCGGGGGGCTGAAGCTTTCTTT.

The rearrangement uses TRBV18 and TRBJ1-2; TRBD1 aligns across 7 bases. Germline CDR1 reads KGHSH; CDR2 reads LQKENI. V was pared by 1 base and J by 7 bases, with 6 bases of the junction left unmatched. The CDR3 is 14 amino acids. The CDR3 region is CASSPQGAQTGYTF. CDR3 DNA: TGTGCCAGCTCACCACAGGGGGCTCAGACTGGCTACACCTTC.

On this clonotype: Relative to the germline gene, one junction end is altered; a read error may explain this. This chain joins TRBV28 and TRBJ1-2; the match to TRBD1 covers 7 bases. Germline CDR1 is MDHEN and CDR2 is SYDVKM. This CDR3 spans 13 amino acids. CDR3 coding DNA: TGTGCCATCAGTTCAGGGGGTGCCTATGGCTACACCTTC. It encodes CAISSGGAYGYTF.

This clonotype was seen ten or more times. The chain employs TRBV28 and TRBJ2-7, with 7 bases that match TRBD1. V shed 5 bases, J shed 5 bases, and the junction held 9 bases outside the gene matches. There are 14 residues in the CDR3. Germline-derived CDR1 and CDR2 are MDHEN and SYDVKM. This chain's CDR3 is CASSTGVLKHEQYF. The CDR3 DNA is TGTGCCAGCAGTACAGGGGTCCTCAAACACGAGCAGTACTTC.

The V gene is TRBV4-2, the J gene TRBJ2-1; 7 bases agree with TRBD2. The CDR3 covers 12 residues. Germline loops: CDR1 LGHNA, CDR2 YNFKEQ. J gave up 8 bases and V 3 bases, and 1 base lay outside the gene matches. The chain's CDR3 is CASSQTSYEQFF. The CDR3 nucleotides are TGTGCCAGCAGCCAGACTAGCTATGAGCAGTTCTTC.

This clonotype was picked up a small number of times. The chain recombines TRBV19 with TRBJ2-6; maybe TRBD2 (5 bases). Germline CDR1 LNHDA, CDR2 SQIVND (reference sequence). With 6 bases removed from V and 0 bases from J, the gap between germline ends came to 12 bases. The length of the CDR3 is 16 residues. The CDR3 nucleotides are TGTGCCAGTAGCCGGACGGGAAGCTCTGGGGCCAACGTCCTGACTTTC. Its translation is CASSRTGSSGANVLTF. The whole variable domain, filled in from reference TRBV19 and TRBJ2-6, reads DGGITQSPKYLFRKEGQNVTLSCEQNLNHDAMYWYRQDPGQGLRLIYYSQIVNDFQKGDIAEGYSVSREKKESFPLTVTSAQKNPTAFYLCASSRTGSSGANVLTFGAGSRLTVL.

The DNA of the CDR3 is TGCGCCAGCAGCCAAGAATGGTCTAGCGGCACAGATACGCAGTATTTT. Translated: CASSQEWSSGTDTQYF. The V call is TRBV4-1, the J call TRBJ2-3; the D gene is possibly TRBD2 (6 bases). CDR1 and CDR2 (germline): MGHRA, YSYEKL. Trimming pared 0 bases from V and 1 base from J, leaving 11 bases between. The CDR3 consists of 16 residues.

This clonotype was seen ten or more times. The CDR3 bases are TGTGCCAGCTCACCAGGGCGAAGGGAAGAGACCCAGTACTTC. Amino acid sequence: CASSPGRREETQYF. The chain joins TRBV18 to TRBJ2-5, with D unclear. The CDR3 is 14 residues long. Trimming removed 2 bases from V and 3 bases from J, with 10 bases in between. Germline V gene data show CDR1 as KGHSH and CDR2 as LQKENI.

In this sample, this clonotype turned up many times. The chain joins TRBV9 to TRBJ2-5; TRBD2 matches 10 bases. This CDR3 comprises 16 residues. V lost 3 bases to trimming and J lost 2 bases; unmatched junction nucleotides: 7. Looked up from germline, CDR1 is SGDLS and CDR2 is YYNGEE. This CDR3 reads CASSATSGVSQETQYF. The CDR3 coding sequence is TGTGCCAGCAGCGCCACTAGCGGGGTCTCTCAAGAGACCCAGTACTTC.